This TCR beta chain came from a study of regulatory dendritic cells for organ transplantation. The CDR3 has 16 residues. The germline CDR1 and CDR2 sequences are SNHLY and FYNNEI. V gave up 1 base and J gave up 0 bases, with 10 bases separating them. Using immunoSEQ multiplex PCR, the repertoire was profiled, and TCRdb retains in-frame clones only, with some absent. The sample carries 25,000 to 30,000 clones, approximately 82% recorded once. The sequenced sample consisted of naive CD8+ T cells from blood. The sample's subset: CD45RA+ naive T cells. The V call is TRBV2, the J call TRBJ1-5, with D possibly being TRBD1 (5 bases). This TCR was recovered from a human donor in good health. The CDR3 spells CASSEVRVHSNQPQHF. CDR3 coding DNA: TGTGCCAGCAGTGAAGTCAGGGTCCATAGCAATCAGCCCCAGCATTTT. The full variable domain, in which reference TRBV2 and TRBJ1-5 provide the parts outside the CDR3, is EPEVTQTPSHQVTQMGQEVILRCVPISNHLYFYWYRQILGQKVEFLVSFYNNEISEKSEIFDDQFSVERPDGSNFTLKIRSTKLEDSAMYFCASSEVRVHSNQPQHFGDGTRLSIL.